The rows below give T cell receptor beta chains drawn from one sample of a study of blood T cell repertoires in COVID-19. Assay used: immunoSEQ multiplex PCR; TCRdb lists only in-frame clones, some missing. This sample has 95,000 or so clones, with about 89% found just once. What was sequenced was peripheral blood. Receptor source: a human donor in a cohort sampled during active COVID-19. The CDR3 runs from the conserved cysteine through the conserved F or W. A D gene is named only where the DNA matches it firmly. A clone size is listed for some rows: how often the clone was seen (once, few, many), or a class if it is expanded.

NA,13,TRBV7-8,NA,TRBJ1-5,TGTGCCAGCAGCTTAGGGGGGGTTCAGCCCCAGCATTTT,CASSLGGVQPQHF
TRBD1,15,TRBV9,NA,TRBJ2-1,TGTGCCAGCAGCGCCCGGGACAGAGATTACAATGAGCAGTTCTTC,CASSARDRDYNEQFF
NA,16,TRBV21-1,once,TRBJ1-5,TGTGCCAGCAGCTCCCGGGACACATCTAGCAATCAGCCCCAGCATTTT,CASSSRDTSSNQPQHF
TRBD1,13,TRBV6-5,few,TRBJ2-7,TGTGCCATCACTTGGACAGGCGGCCACGAGCAGTACTTC,CAITWTGGHEQYF
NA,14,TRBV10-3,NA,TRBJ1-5,TGTGCCATCAGTGAGAGGGGTGGCAATCAGCCCCAGCATTTT,CAISERGGNQPQHF
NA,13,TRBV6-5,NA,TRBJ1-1,TGTGCCAGCAGGACGGGACACAACACTGAAGCTTTCTTT,CASRTGHNTEAFF
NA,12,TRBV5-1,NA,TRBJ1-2,TGCGCCAGTCGCCGTGAGGACTATGGCTACACCTTC,CASRREDYGYTF
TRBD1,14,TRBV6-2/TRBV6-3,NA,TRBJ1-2,TGTGCCAGCAGTAAGCGACAGGGTCGGTATGGCTACACCTTC,CASSKRQGRYGYTF
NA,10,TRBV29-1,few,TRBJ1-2,TGCAGCGTGATCTCAGGGGGCTACACCTTC,CSVISGGYTF
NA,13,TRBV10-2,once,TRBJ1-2,TGCGCCAGCAGTGGGAGAGCTAACTATGGCTACACCTTC,CASSGRANYGYTF
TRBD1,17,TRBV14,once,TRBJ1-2,TGTGCCAGCAGCCCGTACACAAGACAGGGTCAGGACTATGGCTACACCTTC,CASSPYTRQGQDYGYTF
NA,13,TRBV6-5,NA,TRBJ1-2,TGTGCCAGCAGTTACGGTTGGGGGCAAGGCTACACCTTC,CASSYGWGQGYTF
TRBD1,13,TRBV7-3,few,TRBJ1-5,TGTGCCAGCACCGGACAGGGCGGTCAGCCCCAGCATTTT,CASTGQGGQPQHF
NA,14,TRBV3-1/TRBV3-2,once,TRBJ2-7,TGTGCCAGCAGCCGCCCCCACCCGGTCTACGAGCAGTACTTC,CASSRPHPVYEQYF
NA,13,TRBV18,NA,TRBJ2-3,TGTGCCAGCTCACCGAGAACCGCAGATACGCAGTATTTT,CASSPRTADTQYF
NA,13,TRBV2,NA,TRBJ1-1,TGTGCCAGCGGCCGGGACACCTACACTGAAGCTTTCTTT,CASGRDTYTEAFF
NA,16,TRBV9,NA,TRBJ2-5,TGTGCCAGCAGCGTAGGCAATACGGCAGGATCAGAGACCCAGTACTTC,CASSVGNTAGSETQYF
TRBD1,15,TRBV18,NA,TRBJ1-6,TGTGCCAGCTCAGGGGACAGAAATCATAATTCACCCCTCCACTTT,CASSGDRNHNSPLHF
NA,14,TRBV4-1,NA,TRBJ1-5,TGCGCCAGCAGCCGAGGTTACGGGGATCAGCCCCAGCATTTT,CASSRGYGDQPQHF
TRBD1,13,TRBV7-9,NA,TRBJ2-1,TGTGCCAGCAGCGGAACAGGGGTCGGGGAGCAGTTCTTC,CASSGTGVGEQFF
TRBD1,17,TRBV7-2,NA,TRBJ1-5,TGTGCCAGCAGACATCCTCCGGGACAGGGGAGGAATCAGCCCCAGCATTTT,CASRHPPGQGRNQPQHF
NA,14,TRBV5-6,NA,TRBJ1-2,TGTGCCAGCAGCTTGGACAGAAAAACCTATGGCTACACCTTC,CASSLDRKTYGYTF
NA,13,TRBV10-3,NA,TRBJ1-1,TGTGCCATTTCGACAGCAATGAACACTGAAGCTTTCTTT,CAISTAMNTEAFF
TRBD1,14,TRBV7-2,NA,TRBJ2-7,TGTGCCAGCAGCTTCAGACAGGGGGAGAACGAGCAGTACTTC,CASSFRQGENEQYF
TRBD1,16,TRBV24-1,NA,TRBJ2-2,TGTGCCACCAGTGACGCAGGGGGCGCGGACACCGGGGAGCTGTTTTTT,CATSDAGGADTGELFF
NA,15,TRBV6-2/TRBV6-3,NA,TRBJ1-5,TGTGCCAGCAGTTACGATTTGGGCCCCGATCAGCCCCAGCATTTT,CASSYDLGPDQPQHF
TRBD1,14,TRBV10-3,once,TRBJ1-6,TGTGCCATCAGTCCTGGGACAGGGCCCTCACCCCTCCACTTT,CAISPGTGPSPLHF
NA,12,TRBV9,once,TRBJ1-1,TGTGCCAGCAGCGCGGACTCTCCTGAAGCTTTCTTT,CASSADSPEAFF
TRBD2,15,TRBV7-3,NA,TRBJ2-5,TGTGCCAGCAGCTTGGCTAGCGGGACCCAAGAGACCCAGTACTTC,CASSLASGTQETQYF
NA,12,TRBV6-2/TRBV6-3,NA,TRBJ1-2,TGTGCCAGCAGTCGGACAGTCTATGGCTACACCTTC,CASSRTVYGYTF
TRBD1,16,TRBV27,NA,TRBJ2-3,TGTGCCAGCAGGCTATCGGGACAGGTCGACTCGGGGACGCAGTATTTT,CASRLSGQVDSGTQYF